One sample yielded the 8 T cell receptor beta chains listed below, sequenced in a study of T cells in women clearing cervical HPV infection. TCRdb keeps only in-frame clones here, not all; method: immunoSEQ multiplex PCR. Its listing shows approximately 16,000 clones. Sequencing was performed on blood buffy coat. The receptors here all came from a woman aged 18-70 years with a cervical HPV16 infection that either progressed to CIN3+ or cleared (not recorded which).

Note on this clone: The CDR3 end is not reached by the read, which stops 3 residues before it; the germline J gene fills it in. The rearrangement uses TRBV5-4 and TRBJ2-3; D is perhaps TRBD2 (5 bases). CDR3 size: 15 residues. Germline V CDR1 and CDR2: SGHNT, YYREEE (reference sequence). The V end lost 2 bases, the J end lost 3 bases, and 13 bases lay between the germline ends. The DNA read from the CDR3 is TGTGCCAGCAGCTTAGGTGGCGGGCGGACAGATACG. Translation gives CASSLGGGRTDT. Given in full, the CDR3 is CASSLGGGRTDTQYF. Drawing the rest from reference TRBV5-4 and TRBJ2-3, the complete variable domain is ETGVTQSPTHLIKTRGQQVTLRCSSQSGHNTVSWYQQALGQGPQFIFQYYREEENGRGNFPPRFSGLQFPNYSSELNVNALELDDSALYLCASSLGGGRTDTQYFGPGTRLTVL.

Worth noting for this clone: The read terminates 3 residues ahead of where the CDR3 ends, so the germline J gene completes it. V is TRBV20-1 and J is TRBJ2-1, with 10 positions matching TRBD2. V lost 3 bases, J lost 4 bases, and 6 bases stayed unmatched. The CDR3 runs to 15 residues. The germline V gene encodes CDR1 DFQATT and CDR2 SNEGSKA (reference sequence). This chain's CDR3 is CSASSGGYGYNEQFF. Incomplete CDR3 DNA: TGCAGTGCTAGTAGCGGGGGGTACGGATACAATGAG.

With respect to this clone: Read sequence stops 3 residues before the CDR3 end, and the germline J gene provides the missing end. V gene TRBV7-2 combines with J gene TRBJ2-7, with D perhaps TRBD1 (5 bases). This CDR3 comprises 15 residues. V shed 2 bases and J shed 0 bases, with 11 bases lying between them. Germline CDR1 is SGHTA and CDR2 is FQGNSA. The CDR3 loop is CASSLTSGSSYEQYF. The part of the CDR3 DNA that was read is TGTGCCAGCAGCTTAACTTCAGGGTCCTCCTACGAG.

Comments on this clone: The read finishes 3 residues shy of the CDR3 end, and the germline J gene is used to complete it. The J gene is TRBJ1-2, the V gene TRBV20-1; 8 positions match TRBD1. V shed 6 bases and J 3 bases; nucleotides not matched to a gene: 3. From germline, CDR1 is DFQATT and CDR2 SNEGSKA (reference sequence). CDR3 length equals 12 residues. CDR3 sequence reads: CSAPTGDYGYTF. The part of the CDR3 DNA that was read is TGCAGTGCCCCGACAGGGGACTATGGC.

Comment on this clone: The CDR3 end lies 3 residues beyond the end of the read and is filled in from the germline J gene. The chain couples TRBV3-1 (or the pseudogene TRBV3-2) to TRBJ1-5; a weak D match, TRBD1 (5 bases). Trimming removed 1 base from V and 5 bases from J, with 9 bases in between. Germline CDR1 LGHDT, CDR2 YNNKEL (reference sequence). This CDR3 is built from 14 residues. The sequenced part of the CDR3 DNA is TGTGCCAGCAGCCAAGGGGGGGGTCATCAGCCC. Protein product: CASSQGGGHQP. The whole CDR3 reads CASSQGGGHQPQHF.

The CDR3 sequence is CASSLEGGGAYEQYF. The CDR3 DNA, read in part, is TGCGCCAGCAGCTTGGAGGGCGGGGGAGCCTACGAG. This chain links TRBV5-1 with TRBJ2-7; 7 nucleotides match TRBD2. The CDR3 is cut off 3 residues early in the read; its end comes from the germline J gene. After removal of 0 bases from V and 2 bases from J, the junction contained 5 bases not matched to a gene. CDR1 is SGHRS and CDR2 is YFSETQ in the germline V gene. This CDR3 spans 15 amino acids.

Regarding this clone: The missing CDR3 end, 3 residues past where the read stops, is filled in from the germline J gene. The V call is TRBV5-6, the J call TRBJ1-2; no clear D. V shed 4 bases and J shed 2 bases, with 9 bases lying between them. The CDR3 length is 13 residues. CDR1 is SGHDT and CDR2 is YYEEEE in the germline V gene. Partial CDR3 DNA: TGTGCCAGCAGCCAGACTTGGAACTATGGC. Protein sequence: CASSQTWNYG. The complete CDR3 protein is CASSQTWNYGYTF.

A word on this clone: The read ends 3 residues shy of where the CDR3 ends; the end is completed using the germline J gene. The chain carries TRBV2 and TRBJ2-7; TRBD1 might be the D (5 bases). The V end was cut by 2 bases, the J end by 3 bases, with 8 bases between. The germline V gene encodes CDR1 SNHLY and CDR2 FYNNEI. The CDR3 has 13 amino acids. CDR3 DNA (partial): TGTGCCAGCAGTGAACCCAGGGACTACGAG. Protein sequence: CASSEPRDYE. The CDR3 in its entirety is CASSEPRDYEQYF.